This T cell receptor beta chain was observed in a study of cytomegalovirus exposure and HLA in healthy donors. General study findings and limits: Later on, a genetic analysis was performed. It linked a missense variant in DCLRE1C with V- and J-gene trimming of TCR beta.

The V gene's germline CDR1 is MNHNY and CDR2 SVGAGI (reference sequence). V shed 5 bases and J 8 bases; nucleotides not matched to a gene: 2. The CDR3 covers 11 residues. Researchers ran the PCR with 60 Vbeta and 13 Jbeta primers. Some clones are missing from TCRdb's copy, which holds only in-frame ones; the method was immunoSEQ multiplex PCR. The sample records fewer than 120,000 clones, more than 75% being singletons. Of note for this clone: Its antigen remains unknown.

The sequenced sample consisted of PBMCs. The source is a man aged 40-49 years in good health and CMV-seronegative. The chain employs TRBV6-6 and TRBJ2-7, with 8 nucleotides matching TRBD1. The CDR3 DNA is TGTGCCAGCAGTGGACAGGGAAAGCAGTACTTC. This translates into CASSGQGKQYF.